These 23 T cell receptor beta chains originate from one sample sequenced in a study of CD8+ T cells in alopecia areata. Extraction of RNA preceded its reverse transcription into cDNA, which served as the sequencing template. Data came from immunoSEQ multiplex PCR; TCRdb stores just in-frame clones and leaves some out. The sample records roughly 32,000 clones, roughly 58% being singletons. The sequencing input was NKG2D-high CD8+ T cells sorted from blood. These receptors were obtained from a human donor with alopecia areata.

The CDR3 sequence: CASKGTSGPSYEQYF. CDR3 nucleotides: TGTGCCAGCAAAGGGACTAGCGGCCCGTCCTACGAGCAGTACTTC. The chain joins TRBV27 to TRBJ2-7, with 11 positions matching TRBD2. V trimming: 7 bases; J trimming: 1 base; junction bases outside the gene matches: 6. CDR3 size: 15 residues. CDR1 MNHEY and CDR2 SMNVEV come from the germline V gene (reference sequence).

A note on this clone: Just one base apart from a much larger clone, this may be a read error. At the DNA level, this CDR3 is encoded by other sequences in the same sample as well. This chain uses TRBV7-9 with TRBJ2-7; D is undetermined. The length of the CDR3 is 12 residues. The germline V gene encodes CDR1 SEHNR and CDR2 FQNEAQ (reference sequence). V was pared by 1 base and J by 2 bases, with 3 bases between. The CDR3 loop is CASSLGTYEQYF. For the CDR3, the DNA is TGTGCCAGCAGCTTAGGGACCTACGAGCAGTACTTC.

The genes are TRBV9 and TRBJ2-3; D could derive from TRBD1 or TRBD2 (5 bases each). Germline loops: CDR1 SGDLS, CDR2 YYNGEE. This CDR3 has 14 residues. V gave up 2 bases and J gave up 4 bases, with 11 bases separating them. CDR3 region: CASSVGVVPDTQYF. DNA for the CDR3: TGTGCCAGCAGCGTGGGGGTGGTGCCAGATACGCAGTATTTT.

The chain has TRBV5-1 and TRBJ2-5; 7 positions agree with TRBD1. Per germline, CDR1 SGHRS and CDR2 YFSETQ. This CDR3 region has 13 residues. Losses at the gene ends were 3 bases for V and 5 bases for J; bases not matched to a gene: 4. Written as DNA, the CDR3 is TGCGCCAGCAGCTACAGGGGTGGGGAGACCCAGTACTTC. Translated, it gives CASSYRGGETQYF.

The chain carries TRBV6-8 and TRBJ2-1, with D perhaps matching TRBD1 or TRBD2 (9 bases each). Trimming stripped 2 bases from V and 9 bases from J, with 38 bases between. The germline V gene encodes CDR1 MNHGY and CDR2 SAAAGT. The CDR3 is 22 residues long. CDR3 in DNA: TGTGCCAGCAGTTACCTGGAGGGAAGGGACAGGGTAGCGGGAGTGGGCCTTGGTGAGCAGTTCTTC. Protein: CASSYLEGRDRVAGVGLGEQFF.

This chain links TRBV30 with TRBJ1-2; no reliable D call. Germline V gene lookup returns CDR1 GTSNPN and CDR2 SVGIG (reference sequence). The CDR3 is made up of 11 amino acids. The V and J ends lost 0 bases and 6 bases respectively, with 5 bases between them. The CDR3 loop reads CAWSVTHGYTF. CDR3 coding DNA: TGTGCCTGGAGTGTGACGCATGGCTACACCTTC. The variable domain in full, with the rest retrieved from reference TRBV30 and TRBJ1-2, is SQTIHQWPATLVQPVGSPLSLECTVEGTSNPNLYWYRQAAGRGLQLLFYSVGIGQISSEVPQNLSASRPQDRQFILSSKKLLLSDSGFYLCAWSVTHGYTFGSGTRLTVV.

The chain's CDR3 is CASSEWGERDETQYF. The CDR3 DNA sequence: TGTGCCAGCAGTGAATGGGGAGAGCGGGACGAGACCCAGTACTTC. The rearrangement links TRBV25-1 to TRBJ2-5; 7 nucleotides match TRBD2. The ends lost 1 base at V and 5 bases at J; junction bases unmatched: 7. The germline CDR1 and CDR2 sequences are MGHDK and SYGVNS. The CDR3 sequence is 15 residues long.

The chain recombines TRBV6-6 with TRBJ2-5; 8 nucleotides line up with TRBD1. The ends lost 3 bases at V and 1 base at J; junction bases unmatched: 7. The CDR3 is made up of 16 amino acids. In germline, CDR1 is MNHNY, CDR2 SVGAGI (reference sequence). The DNA for the CDR3 is TGTGCCAGCAGTTATTGGGACAGGACCCTCCAAGAGACCCAGTACTTC. Protein product: CASSYWDRTLQETQYF.

By sample share, this clone is medium-sized. The chain combines TRBV7-2 with TRBJ1-2; TRBD1 matches 10 bases. This CDR3 comprises 12 residues. Looked up from germline, CDR1 is SGHTA and CDR2 is FQGNSA. Trimming took 4 bases from V and 7 from J; bases not matched to a gene: 0. The CDR3 nucleotides read TGTGCCAGCAGCTGGGACAGGGGTGGCTACACCTTC. This gives the protein CASSWDRGGYTF.

The chain carries TRBV5-6 and TRBJ1-5, with D hard to call. The CDR3 runs to 14 residues. Germline V gives CDR1 SGHDT, CDR2 YYEEEE. Between the trimmed V and J ends, which lost 1 base and 1 base, there was a span of 6 bases. The chain's CDR3 is CASSLIRSNQPQHF. In DNA, the CDR3 is TGTGCCAGCAGCTTGATCCGGAGCAATCAGCCCCAGCATTTT.

J is TRBJ1-5 and V is TRBV30; a weak D match, TRBD1 (6 bases). CDR1 GTSNPN and CDR2 SVGIG come from the germline V gene (reference sequence). Between the trimmed V and J ends, which lost 0 bases and 2 bases, there was a span of 20 bases. This CDR3 contains 18 residues. In DNA form, the CDR3 reads TGTGCCTGGAGTGTACCGACAGGTCCCAGGGTTGGCAATCAGCCCCAGCATTTT. It codes for CAWSVPTGPRVGNQPQHF.

The chain links TRBV7-9 to TRBJ2-7; 11 bases agree with TRBD1. CDR1 is SEHNR, CDR2 FQNEAQ, per germline (reference sequence). This CDR3 has 16 amino acids. Unmatched junction bases numbered 9, after V lost 3 bases and J lost 5 bases. In nucleotides, the CDR3 is TGTGCCAGCAGCTTTGTCCCGGGACAGGGGGTGGACGAGCAGTACTTC. Its translation: CASSFVPGQGVDEQYF.

J is TRBJ2-3 and V is TRBV19, with 7 bases fitting TRBD2. V trimming: 4 bases; J trimming: 4 bases; junction bases outside the gene matches: 2. Per the germline V gene, CDR1 is LNHDA and CDR2 is SQIVND (reference sequence). This CDR3 is 13 amino acids long. In DNA form, the CDR3 reads TGTGCCAGTAGTAGCGGGGGTGCAGATACGCAGTATTTT. Residues: CASSSGGADTQYF.

The rearrangement links TRBV6-6 to TRBJ1-5; 9 bases map to TRBD1. The germline CDR1 and CDR2 sequences are MNHNY and SVGAGI (reference sequence). V shed 2 bases, J shed 4 bases, and the junction held 6 bases outside the gene matches. This CDR3 spans 16 amino acids. The CDR3 loop reads CASSYSDRGSNQPQHF. The CDR3 coding sequence is TGTGCCAGCAGTTACAGTGACAGGGGGAGTAATCAGCCCCAGCATTTT.

The CDR3 spells CASRAGTGSYNEQFF. The DNA for the CDR3 is TGTGCCAGCAGGGCCGGGACAGGGTCCTACAATGAGCAGTTCTTC. The chain carries TRBV2 and TRBJ2-1; the match to TRBD1 covers 9 bases. The CDR3 extends over 15 amino acids. With V trimmed by 6 bases and J by 1 base, 4 bases remained unmatched. The germline gives CDR1 SNHLY, CDR2 FYNNEI.

This clone was recorded only once. This chain joins TRBV5-1 and TRBJ1-1; tentative D call: TRBD1 (5 bases). CDR1 is SGHRS and CDR2 is YFSETQ in the germline V gene. Trimming left V 7 bases short and J 1 base short, with 17 bases between. The CDR3 runs 15 residues. CDR3: CASGWGEMGNTEAFF. DNA for the CDR3: TGCGCCAGCGGATGGGGGGAAATGGGGAACACTGAAGCTTTCTTT. Based on the CDR3 plus reference TRBV5-1 and TRBJ1-1, the full variable domain is KAGVTQTPRYLIKTRGQQVTLSCSPISGHRSVSWYQQTPGQGLQFLFEYFSETQRNKGNFPGRFSGRQFSNSRSEMNVSTLELGDSALYLCASGWGEMGNTEAFFGQGTRLTVV.

This chain uses TRBV19 with TRBJ1-5; a weak D match, TRBD1 (6 bases). The length of the CDR3 is 15 residues. V lost 6 bases to trimming and J lost 2 bases, with 14 bases between them. Germline CDR1 and CDR2: LNHDA and SQIVND (reference sequence). CDR3 bases: TGTGCCAGTAGCCCACTGACAGGCGGCAATCAGCCCCAGCATTTT. Amino acids: CASSPLTGGNQPQHF.

This clone came up once. The chain combines TRBV5-1 with TRBJ1-1; D unresolved. This CDR3 region has 14 residues. Trimming left V 0 bases short and J 0 bases short, with 6 bases between. Germline assignment: CDR1 SGHRS and CDR2 YFSETQ. The CDR3 loop reads CASSLGFMNTEAFF. The CDR3 DNA sequence: TGCGCCAGCAGCTTGGGTTTCATGAACACTGAAGCTTTCTTT.

The chain recombines TRBV2 with TRBJ2-5; D is possibly TRBD1 (6 bases). Germline V CDR1 and CDR2: SNHLY, FYNNEI. Trimming left V 5 bases short and J 5 bases short, with 15 bases between. The CDR3 covers 14 residues. CDR3 sequence reads: CASSSEGVQETQYF. The CDR3 bases are TGTGCCAGCAGTTCTGAGGGGGTGCAGGAGACCCAGTACTTC.

The chain links TRBV4-2 to TRBJ2-1; possibly TRBD1 for D (5 bases). CDR3 size: 15 residues. Germline V lookup: CDR1 LGHNA, CDR2 YNFKEQ. Trimming took 0 bases from V and 4 from J, leaving 10 bases between them. The DNA for the CDR3 is TGTGCCAGCAGCCAAGATCGCAGGGTATACAATGAGCAGTTCTTC. Its translation: CASSQDRRVYNEQFF.

This clone occurred a few times. The chain links TRBV9 to TRBJ1-2; no clear D. The germline V and J ends were trimmed by 1 base and 8 bases, with 24 bases remaining between them. Germline V gives CDR1 SGDLS, CDR2 YYNGEE. The CDR3 runs 17 residues. CDR3 in amino acids: CASSVNSWTDPEGGYTF. The DNA of the CDR3 is TGTGCCAGCAGCGTAAATTCTTGGACGGACCCCGAGGGAGGCTACACCTTC.

The rearrangement uses TRBV10-3 and TRBJ2-7, with D perhaps given as TRBD1 or TRBD2 (5 bases each). This CDR3 spans 18 amino acids. The V end was cut by 2 bases, the J end by 5 bases, with 25 bases between. Germline CDR1 is ENHRY and CDR2 is SYGVKD. CDR3 sequence reads: CAISEAVRDSSWRDEQYF. Here the CDR3 DNA reads TGTGCCATCAGTGAGGCCGTCCGAGACAGCAGCTGGCGGGACGAGCAGTACTTC.

The rearrangement joins TRBV6-5 to TRBJ2-5, with a possible D match to TRBD1 (6 bases). Germline V gives CDR1 MNHEY, CDR2 SVGAGI. Between the trimmed V and J ends, which lost 1 base and 5 bases, there was a span of 11 bases. The CDR3 sequence is 14 residues long. The CDR3 loop is CASSYLRGLETQYF. Written as DNA, the CDR3 is TGTGCCAGCAGTTACTTAAGGGGGTTGGAGACCCAGTACTTC.